These T cell receptor beta chains were read from a single sample in a study of CD8 T cells in ankylosing spondylitis. From the 5' RACE reads, TCRdb called clonotypes with MiXCR, one entry per CDR3 protein. The sample records over 600,000 distinct CDR3 sequences, around 19% being singletons. The material sequenced was blood, either unsorted or a sorted T cell fraction (not recorded which). The source is a male donor with ankylosing spondylitis. CDR3s include the opening cysteine and the closing phenylalanine or tryptophan. A D gene is named only where the DNA matches it firmly. Clone size appears in some rows only: once, few, many, or a class for an expanded clone.

D: TRBD1
length: 14
J: TRBJ1-5
V: TRBV12-3/TRBV12-4
size: few
CDR3: CASKPRQGNQPQHF
DNA: TGTGCCAGCAAACCTAGACAGGGAAATCAGCCCCAGCATTTT

D: TRBD2
length: 18
J: TRBJ2-1
V: TRBV4-3
size: -
CDR3: CASSQDWVGLAEGDEQFF
DNA: TGCGCCAGCAGCCAGGATTGGGTGGGACTAGCGGAGGGTGATGAGCAGTTCTTC

D: -
length: 16
J: TRBJ1-2
V: TRBV6-2/TRBV6-3
size: few
CDR3: CASSYAGVDANYGYTF
DNA: TGTGCCAGCAGTTACGCTGGGGTTGATGCTAACTATGGCTACACCTTC

D: -
length: 13
J: TRBJ2-2
V: TRBV9
size: -
CDR3: CASRPGQTGELFF
DNA: TGTGCCAGCCGCCCGGGGCAAACCGGGGAGCTGTTTTTT

D: -
length: 14
J: TRBJ2-2
V: TRBV3-1
size: few
CDR3: CASSQDISGGELFF
DNA: TGTGCCAGCAGCCAAGACATCTCAGGGGGGGAGCTGTTTTTT

D: -
length: 15
J: TRBJ1-5
V: TRBV6-5
size: -
CDR3: CASSLGGESNQPQHF
DNA: TGTGCCAGCAGTTTGGGGGGGGAGAGCAATCAGCCCCAGCATTTT

D: TRBD2
length: 16
J: TRBJ2-1
V: TRBV20-1
size: few
CDR3: CSAPRLAGVVYNEQFF
DNA: TGCAGTGCTCCCCGATTAGCGGGAGTAGTCTACAATGAGCAGTTCTTC

D: TRBD2
length: 15
J: TRBJ2-2
V: TRBV12-3/TRBV12-4
size: -
CDR3: CASIRAGWNTGELFF
DNA: TGTGCCAGCATTCGAGCGGGGTGGAACACCGGGGAGCTGTTTTTT

D: -
length: 13
J: TRBJ1-1
V: TRBV3-1
size: many
CDR3: CASSQGQGTEAFF
DNA: TGTGCCAGCAGCCAAGGTCAGGGCACTGAAGCTTTCTTT

D: -
length: 13
J: TRBJ2-7
V: TRBV27
size: many
CDR3: CASSLQGVYEQYF
DNA: TGTGCCAGCAGTTTACAAGGGGTCTACGAGCAGTACTTC

D: -
length: 12
J: TRBJ2-3
V: TRBV12-3/TRBV12-4
size: -
CDR3: CASSLILDTQYF
DNA: TGTGCCAGCAGTTTAATCTTAGATACGCAGTATTTT

D: -
length: 14
J: TRBJ1-1
V: TRBV5-1
size: few
CDR3: CASSLVDWDTEAFF
DNA: TGCGCCAGCAGCTTGGTAGACTGGGACACTGAAGCTTTCTTT

D: TRBD2
length: 16
J: TRBJ2-7
V: TRBV5-5
size: few
CDR3: CASSAPSGTKVYEQYF
DNA: TGTGCCAGCAGTGCGCCCTCCGGGACTAAGGTGTACGAGCAGTACTTC

D: -
length: 10
J: TRBJ2-1
V: TRBV7-2
size: -
CDR3: CASSGDGKFF
DNA: TGTGCCAGCAGCGGGGATGGGAAGTTCTTC

D: -
length: 15
J: TRBJ2-5
V: TRBV11-2
size: -
CDR3: CASSLEATVQETQYF
DNA: TGTGCCAGCAGCTTAGAGGCGACAGTACAAGAGACCCAGTACTTC

D: -
length: 14
J: TRBJ2-3
V: TRBV3-1
size: few
CDR3: CASSPRDFADTQYF
DNA: TGTGCCAGCAGCCCCCGGGACTTTGCAGATACGCAGTATTTT

D: -
length: 15
J: TRBJ1-5
V: TRBV30
size: few
CDR3: CAWSDSGRSNQPQHF
DNA: TGTGCCTGGAGTGACTCGGGGAGGAGCAATCAGCCCCAGCATTTT

D: -
length: 16
J: TRBJ2-5
V: TRBV7-2
size: few
CDR3: CASSLTLGAAQETQYF
DNA: TGTGCCAGCAGCTTAACGCTAGGGGCAGCGCAAGAGACCCAGTACTTC

D: TRBD1
length: 15
J: TRBJ1-1
V: TRBV27
size: -
CDR3: CASSPTDRLNTEAFF
DNA: TGTGCCAGCAGTCCGACGGACAGGTTGAACACTGAAGCTTTCTTT

D: -
length: 13
J: TRBJ1-2
V: TRBV20-1
size: few
CDR3: CSATTGSNYGYTF
DNA: TGCAGTGCCACGACAGGTTCAAACTATGGCTACACCTTC

D: -
length: 14
J: TRBJ1-1
V: TRBV7-9
size: -
CDR3: CASSTLPTVTEAFF
DNA: TGTGCCAGCAGTACCCTCCCGACGGTCACTGAAGCTTTCTTT

D: TRBD2
length: 14
J: TRBJ2-7
V: TRBV5-1
size: few
CDR3: CASTPGGQADEQYF
DNA: TGCGCCAGCACCCCGGGGGGGCAGGCGGACGAGCAGTACTTC

D: -
length: 14
J: TRBJ1-2
V: TRBV5-5
size: -
CDR3: CASSLDGGFDGYTF
DNA: TGTGCCAGCAGCTTGGATGGGGGTTTCGATGGCTACACCTTC

D: -
length: 14
J: TRBJ1-2
V: TRBV12-3/TRBV12-4
size: -
CDR3: CASSLRGAGLGYTF
DNA: TGTGCCAGCAGTTTACGGGGGGCCGGCCTGGGCTACACCTTC

D: -
length: 14
J: TRBJ2-3
V: TRBV10-1
size: -
CDR3: CASSWGKRTDTQYF
DNA: TGCGCCAGCAGTTGGGGGAAGAGGACAGATACGCAGTATTTT

D: -
length: 13
J: TRBJ1-1
V: TRBV4-1
size: -
CDR3: CASSQVGSSEAFF
DNA: TGCGCCAGCAGCCAAGTGGGATCATCTGAAGCTTTCTTT

D: -
length: 15
J: TRBJ1-1
V: TRBV7-9
size: few
CDR3: CASSPSEGMDTEAFF
DNA: TGTGCCAGCAGCCCGAGTGAGGGGATGGACACTGAAGCTTTCTTT

D: TRBD1
length: 15
J: TRBJ2-3
V: TRBV28
size: -
CDR3: CASKAQGVETDTQYF
DNA: TGTGCCAGCAAAGCACAGGGGGTGGAAACAGATACGCAGTATTTT

D: -
length: 13
J: TRBJ2-7
V: TRBV20-1
size: -
CDR3: CSASWGLSYEQYF
DNA: TGCAGTGCTAGCTGGGGCCTCTCCTACGAGCAGTACTTC

D: -
length: 16
J: TRBJ2-1
V: TRBV5-8
size: few
CDR3: CASSLGRTLNYNEQFF
DNA: TGTGCCAGCAGCTTGGGGCGAACTCTAAACTACAATGAGCAGTTCTTC

D: -
length: 14
J: TRBJ2-7
V: TRBV4-1
size: few
CDR3: CASSQVWQGHEQYF
DNA: TGCGCCAGCAGCCAAGTTTGGCAGGGCCACGAGCAGTACTTC

D: TRBD1
length: 16
J: TRBJ1-6
V: TRBV7-8
size: few
CDR3: CASSLRDRGQESPLHF
DNA: TGTGCCAGCAGCTTAAGGGACAGGGGGCAAGAGTCACCCCTCCACTTT

D: -
length: 12
J: TRBJ2-2
V: TRBV29-1
size: few
CDR3: CSVAWNTGELFF
DNA: TGCAGCGTCGCTTGGAACACCGGGGAGCTGTTTTTT

D: -
length: 15
J: TRBJ2-1
V: TRBV12-3/TRBV12-4
size: -
CDR3: CASSLRAVSYNEQFF
DNA: TGTGCCAGCAGTTTAAGGGCGGTATCCTACAATGAGCAGTTCTTC

D: -
length: 15
J: TRBJ1-3
V: TRBV2
size: -
CDR3: CASSSGPSSGNTIYF
DNA: TGTGCCAGCAGCTCTGGACCGAGCTCTGGAAACACCATATATTTT

D: -
length: 13
J: TRBJ2-2
V: TRBV20-1
size: -
CDR3: CSAPGANTGELFF
DNA: TGCAGTGCTCCCGGGGCCAACACCGGGGAGCTGTTTTTT

D: TRBD2
length: 20
J: TRBJ2-1
V: TRBV27
size: -
CDR3: CASSLSPFLSRLAGYNEQFF
DNA: TGTGCCAGCAGTTTATCCCCATTTCTCTCCAGACTAGCGGGATACAATGAGCAGTTCTTC

D: -
length: 17
J: TRBJ1-6
V: TRBV13
size: -
CDR3: CASSSAQDSSYNSPLHF
DNA: TGTGCCAGCAGCTCGGCACAGGACAGCTCCTATAATTCACCCCTCCACTTT